This T cell receptor (beta chain) was recovered during a study of blood T cell repertoires in COVID-19. Study-level information: COVID-19 samples from acute and convalescent phases originated in the United States, Italy and Spain.

Germline-derived CDR1 and CDR2 are MNHEY and SMNVEV (reference sequence). V dropped 4 bases and J dropped 8 bases, with 17 bases sitting between them. The CDR3 has 14 residues. Source study methods: Amplification from reference gene primers served as the basis for estimated nucleated cell counts. Data came from immunoSEQ multiplex PCR; TCRdb stores just in-frame clones and leaves some out. The V and J calls and clone size come from that table; D and trimming were worked out from the DNA. The sample comprises 45,000 to 60,000 clones, 90% to 95% of which are singletons, and around 3.9% rests with the top ten.

This TCR was sampled from a man aged 50-59 years with acute or convalescent COVID-19. The rearrangement uses TRBV27 and TRBJ1-2; D gene unclear. The sample was peripheral blood. The DNA of the CDR3 is TGTGCCAGCAGTTACGCGGGCGGGATAAGGGGCTACACCTTC. It encodes CASSYAGGIRGYTF.